This T cell receptor beta chain was obtained from a study of cytomegalovirus exposure and HLA in healthy donors. TCRdb keeps only in-frame clones here, not all; method: immunoSEQ multiplex PCR. This table holds around 240,000 clones, around 89% found once. The CDR3 spans 16 residues. V gave up 4 bases and J gave up 5 bases; unmatched junction bases: 11. CDR1 is KGHSH, CDR2 LQKENI, per germline. Sequenced material: PBMCs. V and J are TRBV18 and TRBJ2-5; 9 bases line up with TRBD1. The clonotype originates from a woman aged 18-29 years in good health and CMV-seronegative. The CDR3 DNA reads TGTGCCAGCTCACGCACCGGGACAGGGATCGCGGAGACCCAGTACTTC. Translated, it gives CASSRTGTGIAETQYF. Using reference TRBV18 and TRBJ2-5 for the parts outside the CDR3, the full variable domain is NAGVMQNPRHLVRRRGQEARLRCSPMKGHSHVYWYRQLPEEGLKFMVYLQKENIIDESGMPKERFSAEFPKEGPSILRIQQVVRGDSAAYFCASSRTGTGIAETQYFGPGTRLLVL.